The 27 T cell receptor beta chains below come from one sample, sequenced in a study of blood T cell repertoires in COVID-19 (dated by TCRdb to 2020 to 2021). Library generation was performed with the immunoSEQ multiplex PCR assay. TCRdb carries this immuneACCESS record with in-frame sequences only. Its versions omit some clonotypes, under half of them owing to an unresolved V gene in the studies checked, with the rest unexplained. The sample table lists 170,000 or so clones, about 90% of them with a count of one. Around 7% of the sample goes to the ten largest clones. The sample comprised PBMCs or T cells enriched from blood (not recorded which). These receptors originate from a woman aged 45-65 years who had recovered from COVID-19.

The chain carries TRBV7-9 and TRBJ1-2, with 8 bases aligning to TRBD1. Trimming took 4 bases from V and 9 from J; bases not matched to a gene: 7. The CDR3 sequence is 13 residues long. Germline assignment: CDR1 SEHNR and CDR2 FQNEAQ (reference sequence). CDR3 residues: CASSYPQGARYTF. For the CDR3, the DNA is TGTGCCAGCAGCTACCCTCAGGGGGCTCGCTACACCTTC.

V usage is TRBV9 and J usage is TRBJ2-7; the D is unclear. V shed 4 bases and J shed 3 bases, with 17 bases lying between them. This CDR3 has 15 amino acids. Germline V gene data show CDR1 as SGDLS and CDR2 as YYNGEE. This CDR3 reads CASSPSAGTGYEQYF. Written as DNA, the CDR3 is TGTGCCAGCAGCCCAAGCGCCGGCACTGGCTACGAGCAGTACTTC. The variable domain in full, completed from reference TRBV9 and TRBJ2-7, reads DSGVTQTPKHLITATGQRVTLRCSPRSGDLSVYWYQQSLDQGLQFLIQYYNGEERAKGNILERFSAQQFPDLHSELNLSSLELGDSALYFCASSPSAGTGYEQYFGPGTRLTVT.

CDR3 loop: CASSLPRAAASTGYTF. In nucleotides, the CDR3 is TGTGCCAGCAGCCTCCCGCGGGCCGCCGCAAGTACTGGCTACACCTTC. The chain has TRBV7-9 and TRBJ1-2; D call uncertain. Trimming stripped 5 bases from V and 7 bases from J, with 23 bases between. The CDR3 extends over 16 amino acids. Germline values: CDR1 SEHNR, CDR2 FQNEAQ (reference sequence).

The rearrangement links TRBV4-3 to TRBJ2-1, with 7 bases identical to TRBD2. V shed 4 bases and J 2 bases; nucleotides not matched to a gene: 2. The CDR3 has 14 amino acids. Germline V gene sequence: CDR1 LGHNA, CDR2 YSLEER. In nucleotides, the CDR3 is TGCGCCAGCAGCCCCGGACTAGCCTACAATGAGCAGTTCTTC. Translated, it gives CASSPGLAYNEQFF.

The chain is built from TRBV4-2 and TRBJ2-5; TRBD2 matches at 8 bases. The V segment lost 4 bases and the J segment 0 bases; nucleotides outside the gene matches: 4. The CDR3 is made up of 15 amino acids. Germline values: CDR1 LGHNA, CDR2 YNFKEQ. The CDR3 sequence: CASSPGGADQETQYF. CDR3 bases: TGTGCCAGCAGCCCGGGGGGGGCGGACCAAGAGACCCAGTACTTC.

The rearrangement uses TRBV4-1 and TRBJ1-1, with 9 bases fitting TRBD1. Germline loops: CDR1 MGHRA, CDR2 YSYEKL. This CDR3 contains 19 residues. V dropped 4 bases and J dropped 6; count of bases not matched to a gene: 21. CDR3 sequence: CASSPVYLARDRASPEAFF. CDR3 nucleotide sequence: TGCGCCAGCAGCCCCGTTTATTTGGCCCGGGACAGGGCTTCCCCTGAAGCTTTCTTT.

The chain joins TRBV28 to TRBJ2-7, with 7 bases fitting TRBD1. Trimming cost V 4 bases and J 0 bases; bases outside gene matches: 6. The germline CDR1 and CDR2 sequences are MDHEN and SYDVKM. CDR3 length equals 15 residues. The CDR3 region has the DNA TGTGCCAGCAGTTCTACAGGGGAGAGCTCCTACGAGCAGTACTTC. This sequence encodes CASSSTGESSYEQYF.

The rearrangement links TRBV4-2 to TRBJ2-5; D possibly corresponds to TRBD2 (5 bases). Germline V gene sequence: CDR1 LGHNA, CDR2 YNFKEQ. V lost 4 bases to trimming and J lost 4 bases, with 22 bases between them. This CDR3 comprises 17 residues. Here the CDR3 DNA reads TGTGCCAGCAGCCCGGACTTGGACGGCCCCGTGGCAGAGACCCAGTACTTC. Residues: CASSPDLDGPVAETQYF.

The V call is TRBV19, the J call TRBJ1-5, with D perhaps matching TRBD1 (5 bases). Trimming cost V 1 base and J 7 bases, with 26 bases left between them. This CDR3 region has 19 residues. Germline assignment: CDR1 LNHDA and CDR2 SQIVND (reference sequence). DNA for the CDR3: TGTGCCAGTAGTATAGTAAGATCAGGCATTGGGGGGTATGGCCAGCCCCAGCATTTT. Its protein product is CASSIVRSGIGGYGQPQHF. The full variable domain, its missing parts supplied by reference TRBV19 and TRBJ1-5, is DGGITQSPKYLFRKEGQNVTLSCEQNLNHDAMYWYRQDPGQGLRLIYYSQIVNDFQKGDIAEGYSVSREKKESFPLTVTSAQKNPTAFYLCASSIVRSGIGGYGQPQHFGDGTRLSIL.

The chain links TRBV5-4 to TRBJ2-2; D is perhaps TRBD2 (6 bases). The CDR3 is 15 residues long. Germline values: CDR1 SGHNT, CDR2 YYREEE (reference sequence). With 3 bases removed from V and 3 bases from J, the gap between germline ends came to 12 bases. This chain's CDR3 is CASSSFGSDTGELFF. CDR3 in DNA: TGTGCCAGCAGCTCTTTCGGGAGTGACACCGGGGAGCTGTTTTTT.

The DNA for the CDR3 is TGTGCCACCAGCACCCGGGACAGGGACCTCAATGAGCAGTTCTTC. This codes for CATSTRDRDLNEQFF. V is TRBV15 and J is TRBJ2-1, with TRBD1 matching 9 bases. The germline CDR1 and CDR2 sequences are LNHNV and YYDKDF (reference sequence). The V and J ends lost 4 bases and 6 bases, in that order; junction bases with no gene match: 7. This CDR3 spans 15 amino acids.

CDR3 sequence: CASSFSGAATFSYEQYF. The CDR3 DNA reads TGTGCCAGCAGCTTTAGCGGGGCTGCCACTTTCTCCTACGAGCAGTACTTC. The chain employs TRBV11-3 and TRBJ2-7, with 8 bases fitting TRBD2. The CDR3 runs 17 residues. Germline CDR1 and CDR2: SGHNT and YENEEA. V lost 3 bases and J lost 0; bases outside the gene matches: 10.

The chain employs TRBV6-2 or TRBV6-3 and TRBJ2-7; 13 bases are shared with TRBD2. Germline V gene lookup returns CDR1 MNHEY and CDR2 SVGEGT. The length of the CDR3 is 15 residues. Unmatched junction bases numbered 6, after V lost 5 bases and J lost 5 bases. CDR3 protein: CASSKSGLAGNEQYF. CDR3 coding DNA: TGTGCCAGCAGTAAGTCGGGACTAGCGGGAAACGAGCAGTACTTC.

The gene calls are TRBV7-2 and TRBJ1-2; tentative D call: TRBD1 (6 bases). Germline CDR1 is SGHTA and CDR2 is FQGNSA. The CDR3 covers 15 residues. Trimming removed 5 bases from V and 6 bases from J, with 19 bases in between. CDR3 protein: CASSPQQGSGHGYTF. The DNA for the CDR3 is TGTGCCAGCAGCCCGCAACAGGGTTCCGGACATGGCTACACCTTC.

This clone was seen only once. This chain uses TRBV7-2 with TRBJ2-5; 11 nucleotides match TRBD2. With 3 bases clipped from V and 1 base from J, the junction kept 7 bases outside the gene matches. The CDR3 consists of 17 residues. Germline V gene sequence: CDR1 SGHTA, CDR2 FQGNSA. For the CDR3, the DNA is TGTGCCAGCAGCTTGGGGCGACTAGCGGGAATCCAAGAGACCCAGTACTTC. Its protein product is CASSLGRLAGIQETQYF.

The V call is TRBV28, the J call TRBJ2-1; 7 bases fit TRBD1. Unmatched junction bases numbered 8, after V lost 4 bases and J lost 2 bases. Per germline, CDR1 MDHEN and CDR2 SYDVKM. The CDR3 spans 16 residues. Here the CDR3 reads CASSSEGARAYNEQFF. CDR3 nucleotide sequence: TGTGCCAGCAGTTCCGAGGGGGCACGGGCCTACAATGAGCAGTTCTTC.

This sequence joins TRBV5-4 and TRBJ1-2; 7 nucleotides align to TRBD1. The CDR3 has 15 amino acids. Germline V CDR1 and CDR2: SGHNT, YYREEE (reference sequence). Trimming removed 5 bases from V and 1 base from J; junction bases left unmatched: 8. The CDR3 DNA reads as TGTGCCAGCAGGGGGGACAGACAGATTAACTATGGCTACACCTTC. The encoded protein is CASRGDRQINYGYTF.

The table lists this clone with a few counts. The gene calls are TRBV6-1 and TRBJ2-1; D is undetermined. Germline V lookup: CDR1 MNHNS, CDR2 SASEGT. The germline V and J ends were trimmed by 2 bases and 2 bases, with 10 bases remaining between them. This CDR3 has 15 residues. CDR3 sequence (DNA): TGTGCCAGCAGTGAAATGCCTGAGGCCTACAATGAGCAGTTCTTC. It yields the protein CASSEMPEAYNEQFF.

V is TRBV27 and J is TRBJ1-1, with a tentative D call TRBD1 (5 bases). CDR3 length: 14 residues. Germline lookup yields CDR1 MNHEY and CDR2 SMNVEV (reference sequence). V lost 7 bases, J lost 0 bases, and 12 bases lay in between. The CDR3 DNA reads TGTGCCAGCACTTCGCGGGGCTTGAACACTGAAGCTTTCTTT. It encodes CASTSRGLNTEAFF.

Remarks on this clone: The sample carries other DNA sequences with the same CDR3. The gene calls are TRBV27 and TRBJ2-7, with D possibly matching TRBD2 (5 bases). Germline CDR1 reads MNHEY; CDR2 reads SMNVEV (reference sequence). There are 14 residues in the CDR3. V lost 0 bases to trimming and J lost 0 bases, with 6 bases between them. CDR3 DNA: TGTGCCAGCAGTTTATCAGGGAGCTCCTACGAGCAGTACTTC. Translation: CASSLSGSSYEQYF.

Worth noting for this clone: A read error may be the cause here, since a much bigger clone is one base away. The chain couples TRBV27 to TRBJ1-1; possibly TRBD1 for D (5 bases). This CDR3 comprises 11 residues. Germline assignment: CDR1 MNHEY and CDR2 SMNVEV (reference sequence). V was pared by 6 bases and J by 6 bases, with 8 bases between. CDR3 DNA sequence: TGTGCCAGCAGCGGCAGGGCTGAAGCTTTCTTT. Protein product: CASSGRAEAFF.

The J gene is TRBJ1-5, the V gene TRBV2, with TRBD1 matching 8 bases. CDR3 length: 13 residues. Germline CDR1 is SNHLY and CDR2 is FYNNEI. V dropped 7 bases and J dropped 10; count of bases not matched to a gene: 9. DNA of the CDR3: TGTGCCAGCACGGACAGGGAAGTAAAACCCCAGCATTTT. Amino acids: CASTDREVKPQHF.

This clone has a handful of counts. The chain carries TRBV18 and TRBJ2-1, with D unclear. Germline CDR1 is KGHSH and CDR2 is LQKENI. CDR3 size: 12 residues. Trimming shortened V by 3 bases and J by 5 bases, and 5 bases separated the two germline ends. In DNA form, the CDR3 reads TGTGCCAGCTCACCTATAAACAATGAGCAGTTCTTC. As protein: CASSPINNEQFF. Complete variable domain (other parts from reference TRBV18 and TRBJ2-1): NAGVMQNPRHLVRRRGQEARLRCSPMKGHSHVYWYRQLPEEGLKFMVYLQKENIIDESGMPKERFSAEFPKEGPSILRIQQVVRGDSAAYFCASSPINNEQFFGPGTRLTVL.

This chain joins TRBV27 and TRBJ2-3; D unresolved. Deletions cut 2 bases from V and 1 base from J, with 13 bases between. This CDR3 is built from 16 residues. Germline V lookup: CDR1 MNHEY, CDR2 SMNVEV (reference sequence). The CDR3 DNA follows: TGTGCCAGCAGTTTAGGGCTTTCCCCTGGCACAGATACGCAGTATTTT. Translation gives CASSLGLSPGTDTQYF.

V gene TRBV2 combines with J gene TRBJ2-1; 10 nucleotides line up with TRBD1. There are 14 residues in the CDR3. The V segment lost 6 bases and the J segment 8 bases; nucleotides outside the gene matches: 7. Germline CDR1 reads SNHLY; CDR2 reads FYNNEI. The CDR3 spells CASRALTGGDEQFF. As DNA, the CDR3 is TGTGCCAGCAGAGCTTTGACAGGGGGCGATGAGCAGTTCTTC.

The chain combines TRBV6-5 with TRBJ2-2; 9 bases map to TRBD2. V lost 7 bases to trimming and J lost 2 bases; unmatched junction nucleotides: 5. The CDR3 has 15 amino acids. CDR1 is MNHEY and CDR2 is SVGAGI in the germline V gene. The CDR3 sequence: CASTLAGYNTGELFF. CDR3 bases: TGTGCCAGCACCCTAGCGGGATATAACACCGGGGAGCTGTTTTTT.

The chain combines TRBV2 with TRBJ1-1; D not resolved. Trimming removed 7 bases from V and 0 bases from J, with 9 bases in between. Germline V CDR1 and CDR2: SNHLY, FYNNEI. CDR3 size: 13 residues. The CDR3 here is CASKTKMNTEAFF. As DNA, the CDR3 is TGTGCCAGCAAGACAAAAATGAACACTGAAGCTTTCTTT.